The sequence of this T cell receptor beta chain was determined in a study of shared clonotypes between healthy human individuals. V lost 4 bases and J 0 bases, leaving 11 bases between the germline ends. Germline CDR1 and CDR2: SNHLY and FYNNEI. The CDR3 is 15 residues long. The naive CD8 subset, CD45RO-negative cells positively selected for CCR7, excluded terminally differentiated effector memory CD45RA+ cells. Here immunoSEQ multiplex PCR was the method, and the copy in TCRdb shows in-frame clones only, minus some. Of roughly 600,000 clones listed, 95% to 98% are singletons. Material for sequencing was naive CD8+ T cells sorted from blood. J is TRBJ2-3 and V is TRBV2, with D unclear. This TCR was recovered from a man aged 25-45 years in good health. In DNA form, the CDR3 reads TGTGCCAGCAGTGTTGTAGCTTCCAGCACAGATACGCAGTATTTT. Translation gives CASSVVASSTDTQYF.